Below are 13 T cell receptor beta chains sequenced from a single sample in a study of shared clonotypes between healthy human individuals (dated by TCRdb to the early 2020s). The library came from the immunoSEQ multiplex PCR assay. TCRdb carries this immuneACCESS record with in-frame sequences only. Its versions omit some clonotypes, under half of them owing to an unresolved V gene in the studies checked, with the rest unexplained. The sample yields about 600,000 clones; approximately 97% were counted once. Jointly, the top ten make up approximately 0.057% of the sample. Specimen: naive CD4+ T cells sorted from blood. The cell subset or site label of this sample denotes: CD45RA+ positively selected. Receptors originate from a woman younger than 45 in good health.

The CDR3 is CASSQDRMTEAFF. The CDR3 nucleotides read TGTGCCAGCAGCCAAGATAGGATGACTGAAGCTTTCTTT. J is TRBJ1-1 and V is TRBV4-2; D call uncertain. From germline, CDR1 is LGHNA and CDR2 YNFKEQ. V lost 0 bases and J lost 5, with 7 bases in between. The CDR3 extends over 13 amino acids.

This clone was detected once. The rearrangement uses TRBV4-1 and TRBJ2-2; the match to TRBD2 covers 9 bases. Looked up from germline, CDR1 is MGHRA and CDR2 is YSYEKL. The CDR3 is 16 residues long. Germline trimming cut 0 bases from V and 6 bases from J; bases unmatched to any gene: 5. The CDR3 region is CASSQDGGRVAGELFF. The DNA of the CDR3 is TGCGCCAGCAGCCAAGATGGCGGGAGGGTAGCCGGGGAGCTGTTTTTT.

This chain uses TRBV7-8 with TRBJ2-1, with D unresolved. The CDR3 runs to 15 residues. Germline CDR1 SGHVS, CDR2 FQNEAQ. V lost 5 bases and J 0 bases, leaving 11 bases between the germline ends. CDR3 residues: CASSAYDSSYNEQFF. CDR3 coding DNA: TGTGCCAGCAGCGCCTACGATAGCTCCTACAATGAGCAGTTCTTC.

J is TRBJ2-3 and V is TRBV2; TRBD2 aligns across 9 bases. The trim removed 4 bases at V and 0 bases at J, leaving 8 bases unmatched. The germline V gene encodes CDR1 SNHLY and CDR2 FYNNEI. This CDR3 has 17 amino acids. The CDR3 sequence is CASSAGLAGTSTDTQYF. DNA of the CDR3: TGTGCCAGCAGTGCGGGGCTAGCGGGGACTAGCACAGATACGCAGTATTTT.

The chain is built from TRBV9 and TRBJ1-2; no reliable D call. Trimming took off 0 bases at V and 8 bases at J, with 11 bases between the two ends. The CDR3 has 13 amino acids. The V gene's germline CDR1 is SGDLS and CDR2 YYNGEE. This chain's CDR3 is CASSVEVAGGYTF. The DNA for the CDR3 is TGTGCCAGCAGCGTAGAGGTTGCCGGGGGCTACACCTTC. Based on the CDR3 plus reference TRBV9 and TRBJ1-2, the full variable domain is DSGVTQTPKHLITATGQRVTLRCSPRSGDLSVYWYQQSLDQGLQFLIQYYNGEERAKGNILERFSAQQFPDLHSELNLSSLELGDSALYFCASSVEVAGGYTFGSGTRLTVV.

The chain has TRBV19 and TRBJ1-1; 11 bases align to TRBD1. Trimming cost V 5 bases and J 4 bases; bases outside gene matches: 3. Per the germline V gene, CDR1 is LNHDA and CDR2 is SQIVND (reference sequence). The CDR3 has 14 residues. The CDR3 sequence: CASSPDRGLTEAFF. CDR3 DNA: TGTGCCAGTAGTCCGGACAGGGGGCTCACTGAAGCTTTCTTT.

The count of this clone is one. The chain carries TRBV14 and TRBJ2-7; no clear D. This CDR3 is 14 amino acids long. V lost 4 bases to trimming and J lost 0 bases, with 10 bases between them. CDR1 and CDR2 (germline): SGHDN, FVKESK. In DNA form, the CDR3 reads TGTGCCAGCAGCCCGACACCGAACTCCTACGAGCAGTACTTC. Translated: CASSPTPNSYEQYF.

The gene calls are TRBV6-6 and TRBJ1-1; D gene ambiguous. The CDR3 sequence is 12 residues long. Between the trimmed V and J ends, which lost 8 bases and 1 base, there was a span of 8 bases. Germline V gene lookup returns CDR1 MNHNY and CDR2 SVGAGI (reference sequence). The CDR3 DNA reads TGTGCCAGCGTCGACCCGAACACTGAAGCTTTCTTT. Translated: CASVDPNTEAFF.

The V gene is TRBV28, the J gene TRBJ2-3; the D is unclear. Germline lookup yields CDR1 MDHEN and CDR2 SYDVKM. CDR3 length equals 12 residues. The V and J ends lost 3 bases and 4 bases respectively, with 5 bases between them. CDR3 protein: CASSLSSDTQYF. The CDR3 DNA reads TGTGCCAGCAGTTTGTCGTCAGATACGCAGTATTTT.

The chain uses TRBV9 and TRBJ2-1, with 12 positions matching TRBD2. This CDR3 comprises 15 residues. V trimming: 3 bases; J trimming: 4 bases; junction bases outside the gene matches: 2. Germline-derived CDR1 and CDR2 are SGDLS and YYNGEE. The CDR3 reads CASSATSGGYNEQFF. The DNA of the CDR3 is TGTGCCAGCAGCGCGACTAGCGGGGGATACAATGAGCAGTTCTTC.

V usage is TRBV28 and J usage is TRBJ2-5; tentative D call: TRBD1 (5 bases). The V gene's germline CDR1 is MDHEN and CDR2 SYDVKM. The germline V and J ends were trimmed by 2 bases and 2 bases, with 12 bases remaining between them. The CDR3 has 15 amino acids. The CDR3: CASSLRGAGQETQYF. DNA for the CDR3: TGTGCCAGCAGTTTAAGGGGCGCAGGGCAAGAGACCCAGTACTTC. Full variable domain (missing parts from reference TRBV28 and TRBJ2-5): DVKVTQSSRYLVKRTGEKVFLECVQDMDHENMFWYRQDPGLGLRLIYFSYDVKMKEKGDIPEGYSVSREKKERFSLILESASTNQTSMYLCASSLRGAGQETQYFGPGTRLLVL.

This sequence joins TRBV5-1 and TRBJ1-1; D perhaps matches TRBD1 (5 bases). Looked up from germline, CDR1 is SGHRS and CDR2 is YFSETQ. This CDR3 is built from 13 residues. V lost 3 bases and J lost 7, with 13 bases in between. CDR3 residues: CASSSVDRFEAFF. The DNA for the CDR3 is TGCGCCAGCAGCTCGGTAGACAGATTTGAAGCTTTCTTT.

V gene TRBV5-8 combines with J gene TRBJ2-7, with D unclear. Germline-derived CDR1 and CDR2 are SGHTS and YDEGEE. V was cut by 4 bases and J by 9 bases, with 14 bases left in between. The CDR3 has 12 amino acids. CDR3 sequence: CASSRDTTGQYF. The CDR3 bases are TGTGCCAGCAGCAGAGATACTACCGGGCAGTACTTC.